These 32 T cell receptor beta chains were all obtained from the same sample, sequenced in a study of blood T cells in healthy people across ages. A second PCR, run for about 7 to 12 cycles, used a sample-barcoded 5' primer plus a J-beta primer mix. TCRdb redid the calling of the 5' RACE reads with MiXCR, one entry per CDR3 protein. The repertoire holds some 900,000 distinct CDR3 sequences, with roughly 50% as singletons. Sequenced input: blood. The receptors come from a man aged 30 to 39 in good health.

This clonotype occurred a few times. The chain uses TRBV6-5 and TRBJ1-2; 7 bases align to TRBD1. Germline CDR1 reads MNHEY; CDR2 reads SVGAGI. J lost 4 bases, V lost 5 bases, and 7 bases had no gene match. The CDR3 length is 14 residues. For the CDR3, the DNA is TGTGCCAGCAGTAATCCGGGACAGTCCTATGGCTACACCTTC. It yields the protein CASSNPGQSYGYTF.

This clonotype came up a few times. The V call is TRBV4-1, the J call TRBJ2-1, with TRBD2 matching 14 bases. This CDR3 comprises 17 residues. Germline V gives CDR1 MGHRA, CDR2 YSYEKL. J lost 7 bases, V lost 6 bases, and 11 bases had no gene match. The CDR3: CASSRTSGGRVGNEQFF. In DNA, the CDR3 is TGCGCCAGCAGTCGGACTAGCGGGGGGCGCGTGGGTAATGAGCAGTTCTTC.

This clonotype was counted a few times. Here the CDR3 reads CASRVGQGYSGNQPQHF. The CDR3 nucleotides are TGTGCCAGTCGAGTGGGACAGGGCTATTCGGGCAATCAGCCCCAGCATTTT. The chain employs TRBV27 and TRBJ1-5, with 9 bases identical to TRBD1. The CDR3 runs to 17 residues. Germline V gene lookup returns CDR1 MNHEY and CDR2 SMNVEV (reference sequence). The junction had 14 bases not matched to a gene; V was cut back by 9 bases and J by 2 bases.

With respect to this clonotype: Compared with germline, one end of the junction differs, possibly owing to a read error. V and J are TRBV6-1 and TRBJ1-2, with D uncertain. The CDR3 runs to 13 residues. Germline lookup yields CDR1 MNHNS and CDR2 SASEGT. The CDR3 sequence: CAGSDGRGYGYTF. CDR3 sequence (DNA): TGTGCCGGCAGCGATGGACGCGGCTATGGCTACACCTTC.

The chain recombines TRBV12-3 or TRBV12-4 with TRBJ2-5; D is unclear. The CDR3 length is 14 residues. Trimming cost V 7 bases and J 2 bases, with 14 bases left between them. The CDR3 protein is CASTPKGVQETQYF. The CDR3 nucleotides read TGTGCCAGCACCCCCAAGGGCGTACAAGAGACCCAGTACTTC.

This clonotype showed up just a few times. V is TRBV7-9 and J is TRBJ2-7; 8 nucleotides align to TRBD1. V shed 5 bases and J 3 bases; nucleotides not matched to a gene: 6. Germline CDR1 and CDR2: SEHNR and FQNEAQ (reference sequence). CDR3 length: 14 amino acids. The CDR3 nucleotides read TGTGCCAGCAGCCGACAGGGGCCAGGCTACGAGCAGTACTTC. This encodes CASSRQGPGYEQYF.

With respect to this clonotype: A read error may be the cause here, since a much bigger clone is one base away. The chain employs TRBV5-1 and TRBJ1-2; D uncertain. The germline V and J ends were trimmed by 4 bases and 1 base, with 11 bases remaining between them. Germline V CDR1 and CDR2: SGHRS, YFSETQ. The CDR3 is 14 residues long. The CDR3 nucleotides are TGCGCCAGCAGCGTGGATGCGGGTAACTATGGCTACACCTTC. As protein: CASSVDAGNYGYTF.

This chain links TRBV28 with TRBJ1-4, with D tentatively TRBD1 (5 bases). The V gene's germline CDR1 is MDHEN and CDR2 SYDVKM. There are 15 residues in the CDR3. V lost 3 bases and J lost 8, with 16 bases in between. The CDR3 DNA follows: TGTGCCAGCAGTTTTTTGGGGAACTCAGGGGAAAAACTGTTTTTT. The encoded protein is CASSFLGNSGEKLFF.

The rearrangement joins TRBV6-5 to TRBJ1-1, with TRBD1 matching 11 bases. CDR1 is MNHEY and CDR2 is SVGAGI in the germline V gene. V lost 3 bases to trimming and J lost 5 bases; unmatched junction nucleotides: 5. This CDR3 region has 15 residues. CDR3 in amino acids: CASSYSGTGGTEAFF. The CDR3 coding sequence is TGTGCCAGCAGTTATTCCGGGACAGGGGGTACTGAAGCTTTCTTT.

Only a few counts were recorded for this clonotype. The chain is built from TRBV4-2 and TRBJ2-3, with 7 bases lining up with TRBD1. Germline V gives CDR1 LGHNA, CDR2 YNFKEQ. V lost 0 bases to trimming and J lost 5 bases; unmatched junction nucleotides: 5. This CDR3 contains 15 residues. CDR3 amino acids: CASSQDWTGGDTQYF. CDR3 DNA sequence: TGTGCCAGCAGCCAAGACTGGACAGGCGGAGATACGCAGTATTTT.

This clonotype was seen many times. The rearrangement uses TRBV7-3 and TRBJ1-1, with 7 positions matching TRBD1. From germline, CDR1 is SGHTA and CDR2 FQGTGA. Trimming at V came to 3 bases and at J to 3 bases, leaving 4 bases not matched to a gene. This CDR3 is 14 amino acids long. DNA for the CDR3: TGTGCCAGCAGCTTCCAGGGGGGGGACACTGAAGCTTTCTTT. Encoded protein: CASSFQGGDTEAFF.

This clonotype appeared a few times. The V gene is TRBV7-6, the J gene TRBJ1-5, with a weak D call TRBD1 (6 bases). The CDR3 extends over 15 amino acids. Germline assignment: CDR1 SGHVS and CDR2 FNYEAQ. Between the trimmed V and J ends, which lost 2 bases and 0 bases, there was a span of 8 bases. This chain's CDR3 is CASSLRQDSNQPQHF. CDR3 DNA sequence: TGTGCCAGCAGCTTAAGACAGGATAGCAATCAGCCCCAGCATTTT.

This chain joins TRBV28 and TRBJ1-6; TRBD1 aligns across 7 bases. The length of the CDR3 is 15 residues. Trimming removed 5 bases from V and 8 bases from J; junction bases left unmatched: 9. Germline V CDR1 and CDR2: MDHEN, SYDVKM. CDR3 in amino acids: CASSPRTGGYSPLHF. The CDR3, as DNA: TGTGCCAGCAGTCCCCGGACAGGCGGGTATTCACCCCTCCACTTT.

V gene TRBV7-2 combines with J gene TRBJ1-4; tentative D call: TRBD1 (6 bases). The V end was cut by 5 bases, the J end by 0 bases, with 10 bases between. The germline gives CDR1 SGHTA, CDR2 FQGNSA. The CDR3 spans 15 residues. The CDR3 nucleotides are TGTGCCAGCAGCCATCACAGGGCAACTAATGAAAAACTGTTTTTT. Residues: CASSHHRATNEKLFF.

CDR3 in DNA: TGTGCCAGCAGTGACCGACAGGGGGTCGGGATCGGGGAGCTGTTTTTT. Its protein is CASSDRQGVGIGELFF. The V gene is TRBV6-6, the J gene TRBJ2-2, with 9 bases matching TRBD1. The CDR3 contains 16 residues. V lost 5 bases and J lost 7; bases outside the gene matches: 11. Germline V gene sequence: CDR1 MNHNY, CDR2 SVGAGI (reference sequence).

V usage is TRBV27 and J usage is TRBJ2-4; D perhaps matches TRBD1 (6 bases). This CDR3 comprises 14 residues. Trimming removed 6 bases from V and 13 bases from J, with 22 bases in between. The V gene's germline CDR1 is MNHEY and CDR2 SMNVEV (reference sequence). The CDR3 bases are TGTGCCAGCAGAAGACAGGACCTGCCGTGGGAGCAGTACTTC. It yields the protein CASRRQDLPWEQYF.

This chain joins TRBV4-1 and TRBJ1-6, with 8 bases matching TRBD1. This CDR3 spans 16 amino acids. CDR1 and CDR2 (germline): MGHRA, YSYEKL. With 3 bases clipped from V and 9 bases from J, the junction kept 10 bases outside the gene matches. The CDR3 loop reads CASSHPGQGSGSPLHF. For the CDR3, the DNA is TGCGCCAGCAGCCACCCCGGACAGGGATCAGGTTCACCCCTCCACTTT.

This clonotype was detected only a few times. This chain joins TRBV7-8 and TRBJ2-7; D gene ambiguous. There are 14 residues in the CDR3. Germline V gene lookup returns CDR1 SGHVS and CDR2 FQNEAQ. The V end lost 4 bases, the J end lost 0 bases, and 10 bases lay between the germline ends. The CDR3 region is CASSSAQGSYEQYF. The CDR3 region has the DNA TGTGCCAGCAGCTCGGCACAAGGCTCCTACGAGCAGTACTTC.

The V and J genes are TRBV5-6 and TRBJ2-7, with D possibly TRBD2 on 6 matching bases. This CDR3 has 15 residues. V lost 0 bases, J lost 7 bases, and 17 bases lay in between. Looked up from germline, CDR1 is SGHDT and CDR2 is YYEEEE. CDR3 in DNA: TGTGCCAGCAGCTTGGCCGGCGGGGCCATGGGGGAGCAGTACTTC. Translation: CASSLAGGAMGEQYF.

This clonotype was recorded once. The rearrangement uses TRBV20-1 and TRBJ2-1; possibly TRBD1 or TRBD2 for D (6 bases each). Trimming removed 5 bases from V and 13 bases from J, with 21 bases in between. Germline V gene data show CDR1 as DFQATT and CDR2 as SNEGSKA (reference sequence). The CDR3 consists of 13 residues. CDR3 region: CSAQGRDKETQFF. The CDR3 DNA reads as TGCAGTGCTCAGGGGCGGGATAAAGAGACCCAGTTCTTC.

The chain uses TRBV27 and TRBJ1-1, with 7 bases that match TRBD1. Losses at the gene ends were 8 bases for V and 2 bases for J; bases not matched to a gene: 8. The CDR3 is 14 amino acids. CDR1 and CDR2 from the germline V gene are MNHEY and SMNVEV (reference sequence). The CDR3 loop reads CASAEDRSNTEAFF. In nucleotides, the CDR3 is TGTGCCAGCGCCGAGGACAGGTCCAACACTGAAGCTTTCTTT.

The chain has TRBV20-1 and TRBJ1-1; 8 bases are shared with TRBD1. CDR1 and CDR2 from the germline V gene are DFQATT and SNEGSKA (reference sequence). Trimming removed 4 bases from V and 0 bases from J; junction bases left unmatched: 7. The CDR3 totals 15 residues. In DNA form, the CDR3 reads TGCAGTGCTATAGCAGGGGGCTTATTGAACACTGAAGCTTTCTTT. Amino acids: CSAIAGGLLNTEAFF.

A few counts support this clonotype. The rearrangement joins TRBV11-2 to TRBJ2-7; TRBD2 might be the D (5 bases). The CDR3 is 16 amino acids. Germline assignment: CDR1 SGHAT and CDR2 FQNNGV. Trimming stripped 6 bases from V and 0 bases from J, with 18 bases between. The CDR3 loop is CASSYGPPGGSYEQYF. CDR3 DNA: TGTGCCAGCAGTTATGGGCCCCCAGGAGGCTCCTACGAGCAGTACTTC.

The chain links TRBV20-1 to TRBJ2-3; tentative D call: TRBD2 (7 bases). The germline V gene has CDR1 DFQATT and CDR2 SNEGSKA (reference sequence). The V and J ends lost 4 bases and 3 bases respectively, with 14 bases between them. This CDR3 has 14 amino acids. The CDR3 DNA reads as TGCAGTGCTACCGACCGGGGGGCTACAGATACGCAGTATTTT. Amino acids: CSATDRGATDTQYF.

The chain carries TRBV5-1 and TRBJ2-7, with 9 bases that match TRBD1. The germline gives CDR1 SGHRS, CDR2 YFSETQ. This CDR3 is 15 amino acids long. The V gene end was trimmed by 0 bases and the J gene end by 4 bases; junction bases not matched to a gene: 5. In DNA, the CDR3 is TGCGCCAGCAGCTTGGACAGGGGGCCGTTTTACGAGCAGTACTTC. It yields the protein CASSLDRGPFYEQYF.

V is TRBV28 and J is TRBJ1-6; D ambiguous. This CDR3 has 19 amino acids. Trimming pared 3 bases from V and 2 bases from J, leaving 20 bases between. Germline V lookup: CDR1 MDHEN, CDR2 SYDVKM. The CDR3 DNA is TGTGCCAGCAGTTTCGTGGAAAAAGCTGGGAGCCCCTATAATTCACCCCTCCACTTT. This gives the protein CASSFVEKAGSPYNSPLHF.

The chain combines TRBV3-1 with TRBJ2-1; D is perhaps TRBD2 (6 bases). The DNA end is a closer match to TRBJ2-7, so the J assignment may be wrong. Germline CDR1 and CDR2: LGHDT and YNNKEL (reference sequence). This CDR3 spans 16 amino acids. The DNA for the CDR3 is TGTGCCAGCAGCCCAAAGAGAGGGGACTCCTACAATGAGCAGTACTTC. Protein sequence: CASSPKRGDSYNEQYF.

The chain carries TRBV2 and TRBJ2-4, with D perhaps matching TRBD2 (5 bases). The DNA end favors TRBJ2-7, so the J call may be wrong. The germline gives CDR1 SNHLY, CDR2 FYNNEI. CDR3 size: 15 residues. The CDR3 sequence is CATLPTGDDKNEQYF. CDR3 in DNA: TGTGCCACCCTACCGACCGGGGATGACAAGAACGAGCAGTACTTC.

This clonotype was recorded at least ten times. The chain's CDR3 is CASSQDYRGQHSYEQYF. CDR3 nucleotide sequence: TGTGCCAGCAGCCAAGATTACCGCGGCCAACATTCCTACGAGCAGTACTTC. The chain recombines TRBV3-1 with TRBJ2-7; D not certain. The CDR3 contains 17 residues. Germline V gives CDR1 LGHDT, CDR2 YNNKEL (reference sequence). V lost 0 bases and J lost 1, with 16 bases in between.

This sequence joins TRBV7-2 and TRBJ2-4; D is perhaps TRBD1 or TRBD2 (5 bases each). The J call is in doubt because the DNA end fits TRBJ2-7 better. The germline gives CDR1 SGHTA, CDR2 FQGNSA. The CDR3 spans 14 residues. Written as DNA, the CDR3 is TGTGCCAGCAGCCCCCGACTGGGACCACCCGAGCAGTACTTC. Its translation: CASSPRLGPPEQYF.

Notes on this clonotype: Given a much more abundant clone one base away, this may be a read error. The chain has TRBV10-3 and TRBJ2-1; 7 bases agree with TRBD1. The J call may be incorrect, as the DNA end agrees better with TRBJ2-7. The CDR3 length is 14 residues. Germline CDR1 is ENHRY and CDR2 is SYGVKD. In nucleotides, the CDR3 is TGTGCCATCATGGGACAGTTCACCTACAATGAGCAGTACTTC. Translation gives CAIMGQFTYNEQYF.

This chain uses TRBV7-9 with TRBJ2-1, with 7 bases lining up with TRBD1. Germline CDR1 reads SEHNR; CDR2 reads FQNEAQ (reference sequence). The CDR3 contains 13 residues. The V segment lost 6 bases and the J segment 2 bases; nucleotides outside the gene matches: 1. The CDR3 DNA follows: TGTGCCAGCAGTGACAGGGCCTACAATGAGCAGTTCTTC. It codes for CASSDRAYNEQFF.